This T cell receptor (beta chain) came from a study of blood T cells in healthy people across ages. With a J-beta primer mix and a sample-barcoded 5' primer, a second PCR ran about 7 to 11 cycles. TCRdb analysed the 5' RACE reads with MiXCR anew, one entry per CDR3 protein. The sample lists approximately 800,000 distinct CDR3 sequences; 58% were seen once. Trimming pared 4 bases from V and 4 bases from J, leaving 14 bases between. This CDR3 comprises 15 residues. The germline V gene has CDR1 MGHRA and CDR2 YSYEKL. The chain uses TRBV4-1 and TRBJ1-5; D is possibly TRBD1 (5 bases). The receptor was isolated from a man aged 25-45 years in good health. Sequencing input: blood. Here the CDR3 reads CASSRSRDLNQPQHF. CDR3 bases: TGCGCCAGCAGCCGTTCGAGGGACCTTAATCAGCCCCAGCATTTT.